This record concerns one T cell receptor beta chain sequence. Antigen specificity is unknown. Some clones are missing from TCRdb's copy, which holds only in-frame ones; the method was immunoSEQ multiplex PCR. This table has some 33,000 clones, more than 55% appearing once. Time point specified: week 5, during vaccination. It was 300 ug of mutant IDH1 20-mer peptide that made up each vaccine dose, given with topical imiquimod. Unmatched junction bases numbered 14, after V lost 4 bases and J lost 5 bases. This CDR3 comprises 16 residues. Germline CDR1 is SGDLS and CDR2 is YYNGEE. This entry is derived from a study of a mutant IDH1 vaccine in newly diagnosed glioma. Looking at the study overall: The study gave patients eight vaccinations in weeks 1, 3, 5, 7, 11, 15, 19, 23.

Study conclusions and caveats: Altogether, about 95% of patients exhibited vaccine-induced immune responses.

V is TRBV9 and J is TRBJ2-5, with 7 bases aligning to TRBD2. The source of this sequence is a woman under 30 with glioma. Here the sequenced sample was PBMCs, taken from a glioma patient whose treatment included an IDH1 peptide vaccine. DNA for the CDR3: TGTGCCAGCAGCCCAAACGCAGGGTGGGAGGGTGAGACCCAGTACTTC. Translated: CASSPNAGWEGETQYF.